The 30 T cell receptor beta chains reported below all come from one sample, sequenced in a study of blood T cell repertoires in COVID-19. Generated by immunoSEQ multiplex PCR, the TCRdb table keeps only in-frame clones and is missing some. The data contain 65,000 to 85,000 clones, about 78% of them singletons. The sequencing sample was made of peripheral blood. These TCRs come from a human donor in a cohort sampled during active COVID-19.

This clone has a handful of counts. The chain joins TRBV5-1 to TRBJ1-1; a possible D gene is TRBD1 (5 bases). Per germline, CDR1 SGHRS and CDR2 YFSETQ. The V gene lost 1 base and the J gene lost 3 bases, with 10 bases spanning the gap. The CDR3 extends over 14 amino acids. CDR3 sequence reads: CASSLWGRDTEAFF. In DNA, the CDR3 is TGCGCCAGCAGCTTGTGGGGGAGGGACACTGAAGCTTTCTTT.

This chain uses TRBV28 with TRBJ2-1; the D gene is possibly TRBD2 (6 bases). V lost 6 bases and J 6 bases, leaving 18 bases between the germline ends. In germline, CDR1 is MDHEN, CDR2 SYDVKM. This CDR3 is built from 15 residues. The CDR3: CASSGGTELINEQFF. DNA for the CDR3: TGTGCCAGCAGCGGCGGGACCGAGCTAATCAATGAGCAGTTCTTC.

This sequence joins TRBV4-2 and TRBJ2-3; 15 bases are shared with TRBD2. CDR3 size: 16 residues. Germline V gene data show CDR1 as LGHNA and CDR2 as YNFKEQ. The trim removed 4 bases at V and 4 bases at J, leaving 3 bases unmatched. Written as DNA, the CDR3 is TGTGCCAGCAGCCGAGGACTAGCGGGGGGGGCAGATACGCAGTATTTT. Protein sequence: CASSRGLAGGADTQYF.

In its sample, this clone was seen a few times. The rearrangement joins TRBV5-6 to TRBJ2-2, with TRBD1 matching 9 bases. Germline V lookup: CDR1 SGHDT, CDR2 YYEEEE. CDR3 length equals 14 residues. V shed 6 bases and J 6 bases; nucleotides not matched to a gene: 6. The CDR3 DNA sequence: TGTGCCAGCAAGACAGGGGGATTTCCCGGGGAGCTGTTTTTT. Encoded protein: CASKTGGFPGELFF.

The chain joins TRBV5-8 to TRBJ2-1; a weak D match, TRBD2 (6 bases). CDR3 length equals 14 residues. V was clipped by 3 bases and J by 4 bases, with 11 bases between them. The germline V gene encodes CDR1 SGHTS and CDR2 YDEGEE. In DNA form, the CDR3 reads TGTGCCAGCAGCTCAACCGGACTATACAATGAGCAGTTCTTC. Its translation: CASSSTGLYNEQFF.

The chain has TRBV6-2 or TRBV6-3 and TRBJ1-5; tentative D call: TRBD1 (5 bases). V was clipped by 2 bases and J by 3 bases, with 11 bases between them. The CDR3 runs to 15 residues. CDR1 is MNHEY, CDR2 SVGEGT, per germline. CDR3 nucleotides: TGTGCCAGCAGTTACCGCAGGGTTGACAATCAGCCCCAGCATTTT. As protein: CASSYRRVDNQPQHF.

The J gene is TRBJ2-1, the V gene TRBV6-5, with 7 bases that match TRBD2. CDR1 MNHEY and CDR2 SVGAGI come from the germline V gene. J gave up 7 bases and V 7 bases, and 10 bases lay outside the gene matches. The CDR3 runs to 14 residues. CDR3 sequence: CASTTGGFGNEQFF. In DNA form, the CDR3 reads TGTGCCAGCACCACGGGGGGATTTGGAAATGAGCAGTTCTTC.

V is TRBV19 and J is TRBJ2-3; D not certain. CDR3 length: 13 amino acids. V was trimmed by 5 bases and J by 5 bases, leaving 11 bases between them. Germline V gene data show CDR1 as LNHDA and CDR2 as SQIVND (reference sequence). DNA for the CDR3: TGTGCCAGTAGTCCTTCCCTTGTAGATACGCAGTATTTT. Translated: CASSPSLVDTQYF.

CDR3 protein: CASSPVGLTDTQYF. CDR3 DNA: TGTGCCAGCAGTCCCGTTGGACTCACAGATACGCAGTATTTT. The gene calls are TRBV6-1 and TRBJ2-3; tentative D call: TRBD2 (5 bases). The V gene lost 5 bases and the J gene lost 2 bases, with 11 bases spanning the gap. This CDR3 has 14 residues. The V gene's germline CDR1 is MNHNS and CDR2 SASEGT.

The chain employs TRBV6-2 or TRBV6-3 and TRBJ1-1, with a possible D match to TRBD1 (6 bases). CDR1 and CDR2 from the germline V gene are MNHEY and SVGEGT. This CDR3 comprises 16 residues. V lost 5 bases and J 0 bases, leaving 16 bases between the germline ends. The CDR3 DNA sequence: TGTGCCAGCAGTCCCTCCACAGGGACCATGAACACTGAAGCTTTCTTT. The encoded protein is CASSPSTGTMNTEAFF.

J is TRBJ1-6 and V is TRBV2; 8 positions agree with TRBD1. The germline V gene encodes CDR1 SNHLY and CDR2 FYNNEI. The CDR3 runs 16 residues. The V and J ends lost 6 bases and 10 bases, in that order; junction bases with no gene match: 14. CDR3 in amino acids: CASRGGVTGVESPLHF. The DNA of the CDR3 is TGTGCCAGCAGGGGGGGAGTGACAGGGGTTGAGTCACCCCTCCACTTT.

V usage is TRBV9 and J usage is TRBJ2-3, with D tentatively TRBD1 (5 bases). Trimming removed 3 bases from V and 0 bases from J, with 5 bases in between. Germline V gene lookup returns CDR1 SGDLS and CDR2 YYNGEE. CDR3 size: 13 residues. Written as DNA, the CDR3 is TGTGCCAGCAGCGCAGGGAGCACAGATACGCAGTATTTT. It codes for CASSAGSTDTQYF.

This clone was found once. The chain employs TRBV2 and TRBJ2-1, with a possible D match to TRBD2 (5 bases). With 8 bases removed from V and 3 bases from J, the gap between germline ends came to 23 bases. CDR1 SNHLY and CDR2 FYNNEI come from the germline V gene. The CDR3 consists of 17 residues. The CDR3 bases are TGTGCCAGCCAGGAGGAGCCGACTTGGACCGGCTACAATGAGCAGTTCTTC. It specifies CASQEEPTWTGYNEQFF.

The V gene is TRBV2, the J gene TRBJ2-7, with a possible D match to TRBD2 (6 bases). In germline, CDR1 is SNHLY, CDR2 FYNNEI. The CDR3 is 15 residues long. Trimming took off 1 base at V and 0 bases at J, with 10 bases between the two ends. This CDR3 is CASSEGLGLSYEQYV. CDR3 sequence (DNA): TGTGCCAGCAGTGAAGGACTAGGGCTCTCCTACGAGCAGTACGTC.

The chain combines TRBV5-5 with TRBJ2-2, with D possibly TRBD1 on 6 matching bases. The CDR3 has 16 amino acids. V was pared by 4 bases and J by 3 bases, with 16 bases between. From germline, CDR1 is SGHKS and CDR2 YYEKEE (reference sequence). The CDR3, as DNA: TGTGCCAGCAGCCTCCTTTCAACAGGGTACACCGGGGAGCTGTTTTTT. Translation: CASSLLSTGYTGELFF.

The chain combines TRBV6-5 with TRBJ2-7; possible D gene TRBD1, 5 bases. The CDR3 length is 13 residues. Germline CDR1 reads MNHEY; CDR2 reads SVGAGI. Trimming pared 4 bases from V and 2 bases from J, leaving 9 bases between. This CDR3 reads CASSLGQTYEQYF. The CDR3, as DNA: TGTGCCAGCAGTTTAGGACAAACCTACGAGCAGTACTTC.

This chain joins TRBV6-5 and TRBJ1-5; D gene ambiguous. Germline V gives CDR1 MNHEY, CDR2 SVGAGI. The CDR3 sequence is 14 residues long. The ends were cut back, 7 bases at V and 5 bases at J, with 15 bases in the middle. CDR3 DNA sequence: TGTGCCAGCACCAACGGCGGGCGGTATCAGCCCCAGCATTTT. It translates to CASTNGGRYQPQHF.

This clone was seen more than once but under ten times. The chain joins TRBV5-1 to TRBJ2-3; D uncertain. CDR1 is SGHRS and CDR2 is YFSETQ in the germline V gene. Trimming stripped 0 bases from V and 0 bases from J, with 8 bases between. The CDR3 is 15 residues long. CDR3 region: CASSLGTASTDTQYF. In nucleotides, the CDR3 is TGCGCCAGCAGCTTGGGAACAGCTAGCACAGATACGCAGTATTTT.

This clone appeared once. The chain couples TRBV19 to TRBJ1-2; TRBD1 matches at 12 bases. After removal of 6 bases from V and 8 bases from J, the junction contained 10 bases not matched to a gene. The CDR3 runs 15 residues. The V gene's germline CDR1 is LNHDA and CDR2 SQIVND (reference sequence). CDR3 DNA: TGTGCCAGTAGCCTCCAGGGACAGGGGGCACGGGGCTACACCTTC. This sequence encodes CASSLQGQGARGYTF.

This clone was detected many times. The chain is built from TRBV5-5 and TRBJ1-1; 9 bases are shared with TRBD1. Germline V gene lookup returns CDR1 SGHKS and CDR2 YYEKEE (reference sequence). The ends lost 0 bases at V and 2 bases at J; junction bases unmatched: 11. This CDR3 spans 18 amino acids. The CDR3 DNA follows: TGTGCCAGCAGCTTGGAGCCACAGGGGGCCGAGATTAACACTGAAGCTTTCTTT. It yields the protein CASSLEPQGAEINTEAFF. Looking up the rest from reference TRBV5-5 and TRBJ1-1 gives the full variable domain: DAGVTQSPTHLIKTRGQQVTLRCSPISGHKSVSWYQQVLGQGPQFIFQYYEKEERGRGNFPDRFSARQFPNYSSELNVNALLLGDSALYLCASSLEPQGAEINTEAFFGQGTRLTVV.

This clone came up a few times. For the CDR3, the DNA is TGTGCCTGGAACCCCGGGGGGGCTGAAGCTTTCTTT. The encoded protein is CAWNPGGAEAFF. The genes are TRBV30 and TRBJ1-1; the D gene is possibly TRBD1 (5 bases). The CDR3 spans 12 residues. CDR1 is GTSNPN, CDR2 SVGIG, per germline (reference sequence). V dropped 4 bases and J dropped 6 bases, with 12 bases sitting between them.

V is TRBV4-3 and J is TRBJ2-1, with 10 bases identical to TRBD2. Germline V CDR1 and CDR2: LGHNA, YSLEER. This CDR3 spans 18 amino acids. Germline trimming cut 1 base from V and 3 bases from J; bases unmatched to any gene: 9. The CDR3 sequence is CASSQGPPRLAGYNEQFF. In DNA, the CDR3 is TGCGCCAGCAGCCAAGGGCCGCCCAGACTAGCGGGCTACAATGAGCAGTTCTTC.

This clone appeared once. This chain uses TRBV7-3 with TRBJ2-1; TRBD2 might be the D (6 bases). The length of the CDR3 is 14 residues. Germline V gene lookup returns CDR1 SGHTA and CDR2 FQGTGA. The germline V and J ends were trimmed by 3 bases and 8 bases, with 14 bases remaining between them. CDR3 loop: CASSFSGGADEQFF. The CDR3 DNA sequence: TGTGCCAGCAGCTTTAGTGGAGGGGCGGATGAGCAGTTCTTC.

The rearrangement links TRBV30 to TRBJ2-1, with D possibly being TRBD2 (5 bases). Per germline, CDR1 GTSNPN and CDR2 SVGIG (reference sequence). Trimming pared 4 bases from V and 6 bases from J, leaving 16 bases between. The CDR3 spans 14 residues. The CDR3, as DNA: TGTGCCTGGAATAAGAGCCCCCGGGGCAATGAGCAGTTCTTC. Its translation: CAWNKSPRGNEQFF.

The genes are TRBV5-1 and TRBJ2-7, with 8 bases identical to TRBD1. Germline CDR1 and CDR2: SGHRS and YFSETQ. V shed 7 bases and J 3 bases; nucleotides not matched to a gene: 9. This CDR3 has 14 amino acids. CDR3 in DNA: TGCGCCAGCCATCTCGGGGACAGGAGCTACGAGCAGTACTTC. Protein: CASHLGDRSYEQYF.

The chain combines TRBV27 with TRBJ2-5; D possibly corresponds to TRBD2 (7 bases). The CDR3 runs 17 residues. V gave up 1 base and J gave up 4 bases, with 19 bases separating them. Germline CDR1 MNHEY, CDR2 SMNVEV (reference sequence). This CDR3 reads CASSLYWFGGASETQYF. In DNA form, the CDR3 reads TGTGCCAGCAGTTTATATTGGTTTGGGGGGGCCTCAGAGACCCAGTACTTC.

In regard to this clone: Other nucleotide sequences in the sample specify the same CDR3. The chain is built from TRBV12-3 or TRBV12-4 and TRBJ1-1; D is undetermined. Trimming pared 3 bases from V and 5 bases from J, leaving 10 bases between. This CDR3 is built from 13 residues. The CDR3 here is CASSLSAGTEAFF. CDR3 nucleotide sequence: TGTGCCAGCAGTTTGTCGGCCGGGACTGAAGCTTTCTTT.

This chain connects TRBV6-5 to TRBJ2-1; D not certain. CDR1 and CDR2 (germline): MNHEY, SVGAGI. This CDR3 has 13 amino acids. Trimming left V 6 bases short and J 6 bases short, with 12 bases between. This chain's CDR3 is CASSPSPTNEQFF. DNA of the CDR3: TGTGCCAGCAGCCCAAGCCCCACCAATGAGCAGTTCTTC.

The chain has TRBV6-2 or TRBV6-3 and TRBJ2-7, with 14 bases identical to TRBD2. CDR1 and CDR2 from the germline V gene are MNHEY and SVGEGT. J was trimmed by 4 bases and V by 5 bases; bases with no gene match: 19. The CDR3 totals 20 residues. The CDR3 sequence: CASSLPSGLAGVPRTYEQYV. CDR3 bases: TGTGCCAGCAGTCTGCCCTCGGGACTAGCGGGAGTCCCCCGGACTTACGAGCAGTACGTC.

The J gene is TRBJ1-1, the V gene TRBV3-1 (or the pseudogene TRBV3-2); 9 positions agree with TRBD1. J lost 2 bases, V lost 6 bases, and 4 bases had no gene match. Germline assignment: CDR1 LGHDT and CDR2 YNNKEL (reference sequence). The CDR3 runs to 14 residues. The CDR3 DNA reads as TGTGCCAGCAGGAGACAGGGGGTCAACACTGAAGCTTTCTTT. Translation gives CASRRQGVNTEAFF.